This T cell receptor beta chain was profiled in a study of metastatic and nonmetastatic thyroid tumors. Overall study context: Patients with malignant and benign thyroid disease provided blood and tumor or nodule tissue, whose repertoires were compared. Regarding the study as a whole: Within blood and tumor, benign nodules reportedly had significantly lower TCR beta diversity than malignant thyroid tumors did.

Each patient came to thyroid surgery without any prior treatment (of any kind). The V gene's germline CDR1 is MNHEY and CDR2 SVGAGI. This CDR3 is built from 14 residues. The V and J ends lost 0 bases and 6 bases respectively, with 11 bases between them. Methods used by the authors: Construction of a distant-metastasis classifier for papillary thyroid cancer relied on CDR3 differences across clinicopathological groups. With MiXCR, TCRdb called clones anew from the PCR reads. The V and J calls here are based on TCRdb, not the publication. The sample includes roughly 98,000 clones, 15% of them seen just once. This clone occurred many times. Its antigen is unidentified.

Source material: blood. This sequence was found in a female donor with papillary thyroid cancer or a benign thyroid nodule (not recorded which). Some clones in this sample may be carry-over from other donors' samples. The chain joins TRBV6-5 to TRBJ1-2; D is unresolved. CDR3 coding DNA: TGTGCCAGCAGTTACTCGAGAGAAGGCGATGGCTACACCTTC. This translates into CASSYSREGDGYTF.